These 14 T cell receptor beta chains share one sample of origin, sequenced in a study of technical replicates of blood from several donors. Sequencing was performed with immunoSEQ multiplex PCR; in TCRdb, only in-frame clones are kept and a portion is missing. The table includes over 50,000 clones, about 86% detected once. The material sequenced was PBMCs. The receptor set was obtained from a human donor in good health. Some clones in this sample may be carry-over from other donors' samples.

This clone was seen only once. The chain has TRBV7-3 and TRBJ2-2; D is unclear. V was pared by 4 bases and J by 1 base, with 13 bases between. Germline V CDR1 and CDR2: SGHTA, FQGTGA. This CDR3 comprises 16 residues. Here the CDR3 DNA reads TGTGCCAGCAGCTCGGGTGGATTCCTGAACACCGGGGAGCTGTTTTTT. Its protein is CASSSGGFLNTGELFF.

V usage is TRBV10-3 and J usage is TRBJ1-1; D ambiguous. The V end lost 10 bases, the J end lost 0 bases, and 12 bases lay between the germline ends. Germline CDR1 reads ENHRY; CDR2 reads SYGVKD. The CDR3 is made up of 13 amino acids. CDR3 sequence (DNA): TGTGCCACGCGGGTGAGAGTGAACACTGAAGCTTTCTTT. Protein sequence: CATRVRVNTEAFF.

This chain links TRBV6-5 with TRBJ1-2; a possible D gene is TRBD1 (5 bases). V lost 6 bases to trimming and J lost 1 base, with 6 bases between them. The CDR3 is 12 amino acids. Per the germline V gene, CDR1 is MNHEY and CDR2 is SVGAGI. CDR3 sequence (DNA): TGTGCCAGCAGACAGGTTAACTATGGCTACACCTTC. Its protein product is CASRQVNYGYTF.

This rearrangement joins TRBV5-6 to TRBJ2-5; D not certain. Trimming took off 2 bases at V and 3 bases at J, with 8 bases between the two ends. This CDR3 is 13 amino acids long. CDR1 and CDR2 (germline): SGHDT, YYEEEE. The CDR3 sequence is CASSFASEETQYF. The CDR3, as DNA: TGTGCCAGCAGCTTCGCGAGTGAAGAGACCCAGTACTTC.

CDR3 sequence: CASSSWGLNEQFF. The DNA of the CDR3 is TGTGCCAGCAGCTCCTGGGGACTCAATGAGCAGTTCTTC. V gene TRBV7-3 combines with J gene TRBJ2-1; D is perhaps TRBD2 (6 bases). The CDR3 totals 13 residues. The germline CDR1 and CDR2 sequences are SGHTA and FQGTGA. V lost 4 bases, J lost 6 bases, and 10 bases lay in between.

J is TRBJ1-5 and V is TRBV6-6; D not resolved. This CDR3 has 14 residues. V was trimmed by 3 bases and J by 5 bases, leaving 11 bases between them. Germline lookup yields CDR1 MNHNY and CDR2 SVGAGI (reference sequence). CDR3: CASSYRRAHQPQHF. CDR3 DNA: TGTGCCAGCAGTTATAGGCGGGCCCATCAGCCCCAGCATTTT.

The chain combines TRBV4-3 with TRBJ1-2; D is unresolved. The CDR3 loop spans 15 amino acids. Germline CDR1 is LGHNA and CDR2 is YSLEER. V dropped 0 bases and J dropped 4 bases, with 12 bases sitting between them. In nucleotides, the CDR3 is TGCGCCAGCAGCCAAGATTCGGGAACGGTCTATGGCTACACCTTC. Its protein product is CASSQDSGTVYGYTF.

The chain has TRBV23-1 and TRBJ1-1; TRBD1 matches 7 bases. TRBV23-1 qualifies as an ORF whose function is uncertain. This CDR3 comprises 16 residues. Germline trimming cut 3 bases from V and 3 bases from J; bases unmatched to any gene: 10. CDR3 in DNA: TGCGCCAGCAGTCATACAACAGGGGTTAGACACACTGAAGCTTTCTTT. It encodes CASSHTTGVRHTEAFF.

The rearrangement joins TRBV13 to TRBJ2-5; the match to TRBD2 covers 10 bases. V lost 2 bases and J lost 3; bases outside the gene matches: 9. Germline-derived CDR1 and CDR2 are PRHDT and FYEKMQ (reference sequence). CDR3 length: 17 residues. Here the CDR3 DNA reads TGTGCCAGCAGCTTATATGCCGGGACTAGCGAAAAAGAGACCCAGTACTTC. Its translation is CASSLYAGTSEKETQYF.

The chain employs TRBV5-1 and TRBJ2-2, with 7 bases aligning to TRBD2. CDR1 is SGHRS and CDR2 is YFSETQ in the germline V gene. The CDR3 extends over 15 amino acids. Germline trimming cut 3 bases from V and 1 base from J; bases unmatched to any gene: 3. CDR3 sequence reads: CASSSGGLNTGELFF. The CDR3 DNA reads as TGCGCCAGCAGCTCCGGGGGGTTGAACACCGGGGAGCTGTTTTTT.

The V call is TRBV2, the J call TRBJ2-1; 10 bases align to TRBD1. The V gene's germline CDR1 is SNHLY and CDR2 FYNNEI. Losses at the gene ends were 8 bases for V and 12 bases for J; bases not matched to a gene: 10. The CDR3 sequence is 13 residues long. In nucleotides, the CDR3 is TGTGCCAGCGTGGGACAGGGGCCCAAAATGCAGTTCTTC. Its translation: CASVGQGPKMQFF.

Turning to this clone: Other nucleotide sequences in the sample specify the same CDR3. V usage is TRBV7-2 and J usage is TRBJ2-3; D uncertain. The germline V and J ends were trimmed by 6 bases and 3 bases, with 4 bases remaining between them. Germline V lookup: CDR1 SGHTA, CDR2 FQGNSA. The CDR3 runs 11 residues. The CDR3 here is CASSQTDTQYF. The CDR3 nucleotides read TGTGCCAGCAGTCAAACAGATACGCAGTATTTT.

V and J are TRBV4-3 and TRBJ2-7, with 12 bases fitting TRBD2. With V trimmed by 1 base and J by 1 base, 2 bases remained unmatched. Germline CDR1 reads LGHNA; CDR2 reads YSLEER. The CDR3 runs to 16 residues. For the CDR3, the DNA is TGCGCCAGCAGCCAAGGGACTAGCGGGGCTTCCTACGAGCAGTACTTC. Amino acid sequence: CASSQGTSGASYEQYF.

The chain links TRBV10-3 to TRBJ1-1, with D unclear. V dropped 5 bases and J dropped 8 bases, with 12 bases sitting between them. CDR1 and CDR2 from the germline V gene are ENHRY and SYGVKD. CDR3 size: 12 residues. DNA for the CDR3: TGTGCCATCAGTCACGGTTATGCCGAAGCTTTCTTT. Amino acid sequence: CAISHGYAEAFF.